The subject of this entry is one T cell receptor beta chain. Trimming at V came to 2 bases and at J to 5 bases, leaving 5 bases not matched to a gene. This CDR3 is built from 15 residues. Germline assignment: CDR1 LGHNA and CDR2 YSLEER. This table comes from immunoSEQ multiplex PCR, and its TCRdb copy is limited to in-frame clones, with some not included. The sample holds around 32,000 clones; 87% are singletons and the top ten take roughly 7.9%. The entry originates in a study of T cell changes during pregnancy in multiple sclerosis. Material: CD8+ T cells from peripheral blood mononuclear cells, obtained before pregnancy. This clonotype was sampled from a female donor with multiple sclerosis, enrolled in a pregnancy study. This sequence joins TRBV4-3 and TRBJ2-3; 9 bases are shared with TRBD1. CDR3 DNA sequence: TGCGCCAGCAGCCAAAGGGACAGGGTTGGAGATACGCAGTATTTT. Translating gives CASSQRDRVGDTQYF.